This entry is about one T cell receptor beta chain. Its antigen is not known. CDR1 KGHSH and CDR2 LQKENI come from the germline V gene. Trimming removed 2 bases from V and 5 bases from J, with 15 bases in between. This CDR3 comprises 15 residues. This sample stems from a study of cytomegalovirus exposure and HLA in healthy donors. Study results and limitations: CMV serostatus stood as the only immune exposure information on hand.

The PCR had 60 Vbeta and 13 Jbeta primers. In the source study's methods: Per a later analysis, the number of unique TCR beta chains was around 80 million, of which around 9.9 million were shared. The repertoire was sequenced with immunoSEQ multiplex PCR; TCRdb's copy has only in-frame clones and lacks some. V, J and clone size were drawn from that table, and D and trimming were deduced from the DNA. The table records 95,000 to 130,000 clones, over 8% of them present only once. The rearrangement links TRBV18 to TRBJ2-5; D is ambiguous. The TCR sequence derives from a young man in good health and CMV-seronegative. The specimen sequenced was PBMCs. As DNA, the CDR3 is TGTGCCAGCTCACCAGAGACAAATTTCATGGAGACCCAGTACTTC. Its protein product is CASSPETNFMETQYF. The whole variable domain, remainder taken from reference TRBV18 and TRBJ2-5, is NAGVMQNPRHLVRRRGQEARLRCSPMKGHSHVYWYRQLPEEGLKFMVYLQKENIIDESGMPKERFSAEFPKEGPSILRIQQVVRGDSAAYFCASSPETNFMETQYFGPGTRLLVL.